The rows below give T cell receptor beta chains drawn from one sample of a study of blood T cell repertoires in COVID-19. TCRdb's copy holds only in-frame clones and misses some; the assay was immunoSEQ multiplex PCR. This table holds about 160,000 clones, 70% to 85% found once. The specimen was peripheral blood. All receptors derive from a woman aged 40 to 49 with COVID-19, enrolled during active disease. Each CDR3 is given with its conserved first and last residue. Each record gives: clone size, J gene, V gene, D gene, CDR3 protein, CDR3 DNA. A D gene is named only where the DNA matches it firmly. Rows give clone size only sometimes, using once, few, many, or a class for an expanded clone.

abundance: -
j_gene: TRBJ2-1
v_gene: TRBV10-3
d_gene: -
CDR3aa: CAIRPTGNEQFF
CDR3nt: TGTGCCATCAGGCCGACAGGAAATGAGCAGTTCTTC

abundance: -
j_gene: TRBJ2-1
v_gene: TRBV7-9
d_gene: -
CDR3aa: CASSPGRSLAEQFF
CDR3nt: TGTGCCAGCAGCCCAGGCCGTAGTCTAGCGGAGCAGTTCTTC

abundance: -
j_gene: TRBJ1-5
v_gene: TRBV19
d_gene: -
CDR3aa: CASSISLNQPQHF
CDR3nt: TGTGCCAGTAGTATCTCCCTCAATCAGCCCCAGCATTTT

abundance: -
j_gene: TRBJ2-7
v_gene: TRBV5-1
d_gene: TRBD2
CDR3aa: CASSFFPGTSGRDEQYF
CDR3nt: TGCGCCAGCAGCTTTTTTCCCGGGACTAGCGGGAGGGACGAGCAGTACTTC

abundance: -
j_gene: TRBJ2-3
v_gene: TRBV6-1
d_gene: TRBD2
CDR3aa: CASSELAGGPDTQYF
CDR3nt: TGTGCCAGCAGTGAACTAGCGGGAGGCCCAGATACGCAGTATTTT

abundance: -
j_gene: TRBJ1-2
v_gene: TRBV19
d_gene: -
CDR3aa: CASLPRGGNYGYTF
CDR3nt: TGTGCCAGCCTCCCGAGGGGAGGGAACTATGGCTACACCTTC

abundance: -
j_gene: TRBJ2-5
v_gene: TRBV7-2
d_gene: -
CDR3aa: CASSLSFSETQYF
CDR3nt: TGTGCCAGCAGCCTATCCTTTAGTGAGACCCAGTACTTC

abundance: many
j_gene: TRBJ1-1
v_gene: TRBV29-1
d_gene: TRBD1
CDR3aa: CSVGQGVGTEAFF
CDR3nt: TGCAGCGTCGGACAGGGGGTAGGAACTGAAGCTTTCTTT

abundance: -
j_gene: TRBJ2-1
v_gene: TRBV6-1
d_gene: TRBD2
CDR3aa: CASSELAGSYNEQFF
CDR3nt: TGTGCCAGCAGTGAACTAGCGGGCTCCTACAATGAGCAGTTCTTC

abundance: -
j_gene: TRBJ2-7
v_gene: TRBV7-9
d_gene: TRBD1
CDR3aa: CASSLRDSGRDEQYF
CDR3nt: TGTGCCAGCAGCTTAAGGGACAGCGGTCGGGATGAGCAGTACTTC

abundance: -
j_gene: TRBJ1-1
v_gene: TRBV6-5
d_gene: -
CDR3aa: CASSYSGGRTEAFF
CDR3nt: TGTGCCAGCAGTTACTCGGGGGGGCGGACTGAAGCTTTCTTT

abundance: -
j_gene: TRBJ1-2
v_gene: TRBV12-3/TRBV12-4
d_gene: TRBD1
CDR3aa: CASSLVQGQGVF
CDR3nt: TGTGCCAGCAGTTTAGTTCAGGGACAGGGAGTTTTC

abundance: -
j_gene: TRBJ2-7
v_gene: TRBV12-3/TRBV12-4
d_gene: TRBD1
CDR3aa: CASSSTDRGEQYF
CDR3nt: TGTGCCAGCAGTTCAACCGACAGGGGCGAGCAGTACTTC

abundance: -
j_gene: TRBJ2-2
v_gene: TRBV24-1
d_gene: TRBD2
CDR3aa: CATSVGGEDPGELFF
CDR3nt: TGTGCCACCAGTGTCGGGGGGGAGGATCCCGGGGAGCTGTTTTTT

abundance: -
j_gene: TRBJ1-1
v_gene: TRBV11-2
d_gene: -
CDR3aa: CASSSTGYTEAFF
CDR3nt: TGTGCCAGCAGCTCAACAGGGTATACGGAAGCTTTCTTT

abundance: -
j_gene: TRBJ2-2
v_gene: TRBV19
d_gene: -
CDR3aa: CASSRGDTNTGELFF
CDR3nt: TGTGCCAGTAGTCGCGGGGATACGAACACCGGGGAGCTGTTTTTT

abundance: -
j_gene: TRBJ2-1
v_gene: TRBV7-3
d_gene: TRBD2
CDR3aa: CASSPGTSGSRNEQFF
CDR3nt: TGTGCCAGCAGCCCCGGGACTAGCGGGAGCCGCAATGAGCAGTTCTTC

abundance: once
j_gene: TRBJ2-1
v_gene: TRBV7-7
d_gene: TRBD1
CDR3aa: CASSLGLGTGGIDEQFF
CDR3nt: TGTGCTAGCAGCTTAGGGTTAGGGACAGGGGGCATCGATGAGCAGTTCTTC

abundance: few
j_gene: TRBJ1-6
v_gene: TRBV10-2
d_gene: -
CDR3aa: CATAAGSSAGNSPLHF
CDR3nt: TGCGCCACGGCGGCGGGGAGTTCCGCGGGTAATTCACCCCTCCACTTT

abundance: few
j_gene: TRBJ2-3
v_gene: TRBV5-8
d_gene: TRBD2
CDR3aa: CASSVLRGLAVSTDTQYF
CDR3nt: TGTGCCAGCAGCGTGCTGCGGGGACTAGCGGTTAGCACAGATACGCAGTATTTT

abundance: -
j_gene: TRBJ2-3
v_gene: TRBV7-3
d_gene: -
CDR3aa: CASSLDGGGTDTQYF
CDR3nt: TGTGCCAGCAGCTTAGACGGGGGAGGTACAGATACGCAGTATTTT

abundance: -
j_gene: TRBJ1-6
v_gene: TRBV7-9
d_gene: -
CDR3aa: CASSPESFSPLHF
CDR3nt: TGTGCCAGCAGCCCCGAGTCCTTTTCACCCCTCCACTTT

abundance: -
j_gene: TRBJ1-6
v_gene: TRBV5-6
d_gene: TRBD1
CDR3aa: CASRDGTGRSPLHF
CDR3nt: TGTGCCAGCAGAGACGGGACAGGGAGATCACCCCTCCACTTT

abundance: -
j_gene: TRBJ2-5
v_gene: TRBV27
d_gene: TRBD1
CDR3aa: CASRPGQGARQETQYF
CDR3nt: TGTGCCAGCAGGCCGGGACAGGGGGCGCGGCAAGAGACCCAGTACTTC

abundance: -
j_gene: TRBJ1-1
v_gene: TRBV5-3
d_gene: TRBD1
CDR3aa: CARSQGRDRGPTDTEAFF
CDR3nt: TGTGCCAGAAGCCAAGGCCGGGACAGGGGGCCTACGGACACTGAAGCTTTCTTT

abundance: few
j_gene: TRBJ1-1
v_gene: TRBV27
d_gene: -
CDR3aa: CASSPPPSGNTEAFF
CDR3nt: TGTGCCAGCAGTCCTCCTCCATCAGGGAACACTGAAGCTTTCTTT

abundance: -
j_gene: TRBJ2-7
v_gene: TRBV6-5
d_gene: TRBD1
CDR3aa: CASRKTGGSFEQYF
CDR3nt: TGTGCCAGCAGAAAGACAGGGGGGTCCTTCGAGCAGTACTTC

abundance: -
j_gene: TRBJ2-3
v_gene: TRBV4-1
d_gene: TRBD1
CDR3aa: CASSHGDRFTDTQYF
CDR3nt: TGCGCCAGCAGCCATGGGGACAGGTTCACAGATACGCAGTATTTT

abundance: -
j_gene: TRBJ2-3
v_gene: TRBV3-1/TRBV3-2
d_gene: TRBD1
CDR3aa: CASSPDGTGPSDTQYF
CDR3nt: TGTGCCAGCAGCCCGGACGGGACAGGGCCATCAGATACGCAGTATTTT

abundance: -
j_gene: TRBJ2-3
v_gene: TRBV7-3
d_gene: -
CDR3aa: CASSKLGGSTDTQYF
CDR3nt: TGTGCCAGCAGCAAGCTGGGGGGAAGCACAGATACGCAGTATTTT

abundance: few
j_gene: TRBJ1-1
v_gene: TRBV7-2
d_gene: -
CDR3aa: CASSLHPREDTEAFF
CDR3nt: TGTGCCAGCAGCCTACATCCCAGGGAGGACACTGAAGCTTTCTTT

abundance: -
j_gene: TRBJ2-7
v_gene: TRBV5-1
d_gene: -
CDR3aa: CASSGFVGELEQYF
CDR3nt: TGCGCCAGCAGCGGATTTGTGGGAGAACTCGAGCAGTACTTC

abundance: -
j_gene: TRBJ2-1
v_gene: TRBV15
d_gene: TRBD1
CDR3aa: CATSRDGAGGFSDEQFF
CDR3nt: TGTGCCACCAGCAGAGATGGCGCAGGGGGCTTTTCGGATGAGCAGTTCTTC

abundance: -
j_gene: TRBJ2-7
v_gene: TRBV2
d_gene: TRBD1
CDR3aa: CASIPDRGRGQYF
CDR3nt: TGTGCCAGCATTCCGGACAGGGGGCGAGGGCAGTACTTC

abundance: -
j_gene: TRBJ2-1
v_gene: TRBV7-6
d_gene: TRBD2
CDR3aa: CASSLAYSQRGGANEQFF
CDR3nt: TGTGCCAGCAGCTTGGCATATTCACAGCGGGGGGGCGCGAATGAGCAGTTCTTC

abundance: -
j_gene: TRBJ1-2
v_gene: TRBV5-4
d_gene: -
CDR3aa: CASSSAVTKQVYGYTF
CDR3nt: TGTGCCAGCAGCTCGGCGGTGACGAAACAAGTCTATGGCTACACCTTC

abundance: -
j_gene: TRBJ2-7
v_gene: TRBV29-1
d_gene: TRBD1
CDR3aa: CSVTGQDYEQYF
CDR3nt: TGCAGCGTGACGGGACAGGACTACGAGCAGTACTTC

abundance: few
j_gene: TRBJ1-1
v_gene: TRBV3-1/TRBV3-2
d_gene: TRBD1
CDR3aa: CASSQQGARSEAFF
CDR3nt: TGTGCCAGCAGCCAACAGGGGGCGCGGAGTGAAGCTTTCTTT

abundance: -
j_gene: TRBJ2-4
v_gene: TRBV2
d_gene: TRBD1
CDR3aa: CASSARTGQNIQYF
CDR3nt: TGTGCCAGCAGTGCTCGGACAGGACAAAACATTCAGTACTTC

abundance: -
j_gene: TRBJ2-1
v_gene: TRBV28
d_gene: TRBD2
CDR3aa: CASSLSLAGVLNEQFF
CDR3nt: TGTGCCAGCAGTTTAAGTCTAGCGGGAGTCTTGAATGAGCAGTTCTTC

abundance: -
j_gene: TRBJ1-5
v_gene: TRBV27
d_gene: -
CDR3aa: CASSFEGEGQPQHF
CDR3nt: TGTGCCAGCAGTTTTGAAGGGGAGGGTCAGCCCCAGCATTTT

abundance: -
j_gene: TRBJ2-2
v_gene: TRBV7-2
d_gene: -
CDR3aa: CASSLVQITGELFF
CDR3nt: TGTGCCAGCAGCTTAGTCCAGATCACCGGGGAGCTGTTTTTT

abundance: -
j_gene: TRBJ2-7
v_gene: TRBV3-1/TRBV3-2
d_gene: TRBD2
CDR3aa: CASSLRTSREQYF
CDR3nt: TGTGCCAGCAGCCTGCGGACTAGCCGCGAGCAGTACTTC

abundance: -
j_gene: TRBJ2-3
v_gene: TRBV5-1
d_gene: TRBD1
CDR3aa: CASVYWTGGVTDTQYF
CDR3nt: TGCGCCAGCGTATACTGGACAGGTGGGGTCACAGATACGCAGTATTTT

abundance: -
j_gene: TRBJ1-2
v_gene: TRBV3-1/TRBV3-2
d_gene: -
CDR3aa: CASSQDLADGYTF
CDR3nt: TGTGCCAGCAGCCAAGATCTAGCAGATGGCTACACCTTC

abundance: -
j_gene: TRBJ2-5
v_gene: TRBV7-9
d_gene: -
CDR3aa: CASSSVGGQETQYF
CDR3nt: TGTGCCAGCAGCTCAGTGGGGGGCCAAGAGACCCAGTACTTC

abundance: -
j_gene: TRBJ2-7
v_gene: TRBV5-6
d_gene: -
CDR3aa: CASSWSVSYEQYF
CDR3nt: TGTGCCAGCAGCTGGTCAGTCTCCTACGAGCAGTACTTC

abundance: -
j_gene: TRBJ1-5
v_gene: TRBV19
d_gene: -
CDR3aa: CATRTPGGNQPQHF
CDR3nt: TGTGCCACAAGGACTCCCGGAGGCAATCAGCCCCAGCATTTT

abundance: -
j_gene: TRBJ2-5
v_gene: TRBV19
d_gene: TRBD2
CDR3aa: CASSTKTGGETQYF
CDR3nt: TGTGCCAGTAGTACAAAGACGGGAGGTGAGACCCAGTACTTC

abundance: once
j_gene: TRBJ1-5
v_gene: TRBV6-1
d_gene: -
CDR3aa: CASSERPGGSQPQHF
CDR3nt: TGTGCCAGCAGTGAACGCCCGGGAGGGAGTCAGCCCCAGCATTTT

abundance: -
j_gene: TRBJ1-1
v_gene: TRBV6-5
d_gene: -
CDR3aa: CASHYGERTEAFF
CDR3nt: TGTGCCAGCCACTATGGGGAGAGGACTGAAGCTTTCTTT

abundance: -
j_gene: TRBJ2-7
v_gene: TRBV18
d_gene: TRBD2
CDR3aa: CASSTFRGDSYEQYF
CDR3nt: TGTGCCAGCTCAACTTTTCGGGGGGACTCCTACGAGCAGTACTTC

abundance: -
j_gene: TRBJ2-2
v_gene: TRBV15
d_gene: -
CDR3aa: CATSRPTRGYAGELFF
CDR3nt: TGTGCCACCAGCCGACCGACTAGAGGGTACGCCGGGGAGCTGTTTTTT

abundance: few
j_gene: TRBJ2-3
v_gene: TRBV2
d_gene: TRBD2
CDR3aa: CASSGTSRTDTQYF
CDR3nt: TGTGCCAGCAGTGGGACTAGCCGCACAGATACGCAGTATTTT

abundance: -
j_gene: TRBJ2-6
v_gene: TRBV28
d_gene: -
CDR3aa: CASTDLDTPLSSGANVLTF
CDR3nt: TGTGCCAGCACCGATCTCGACACACCACTCAGCTCTGGGGCCAACGTCCTGACTTTC